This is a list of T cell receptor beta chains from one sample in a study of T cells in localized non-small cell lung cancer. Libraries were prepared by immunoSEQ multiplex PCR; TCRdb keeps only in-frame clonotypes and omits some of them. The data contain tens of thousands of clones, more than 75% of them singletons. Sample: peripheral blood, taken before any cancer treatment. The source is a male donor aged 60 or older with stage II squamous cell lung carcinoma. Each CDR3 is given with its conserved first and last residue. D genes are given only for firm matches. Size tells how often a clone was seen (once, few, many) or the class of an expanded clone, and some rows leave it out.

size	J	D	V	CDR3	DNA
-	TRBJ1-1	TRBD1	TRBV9	CASSDGTVWAEAFF	TGTGCCAGCAGCGACGGGACAGTCTGGGCTGAAGCTTTCTTT
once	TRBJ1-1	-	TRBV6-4	CASSPTGLGTEAFF	TGTGCCAGCAGTCCCACAGGGTTAGGCACTGAAGCTTTCTTT
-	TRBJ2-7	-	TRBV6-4	CASSPREGVSEQYF	TGTGCCAGCAGTCCACGTGAGGGCGTCTCCGAGCAGTACTTC
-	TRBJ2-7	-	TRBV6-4	CASNAGLAYEQYF	TGTGCCAGCAATGCCGGTCTGGCCTACGAGCAGTACTTC
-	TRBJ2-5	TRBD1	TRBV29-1	CSVARGTETQYF	TGCAGCGTTGCCAGGGGGACAGAGACCCAGTACTTC
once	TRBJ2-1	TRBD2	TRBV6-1	CASSDPELAFSSYNEQFF	TGTGCCAGCAGTGACCCGGAACTAGCGTTTAGCTCCTACAATGAGCAGTTCTTC
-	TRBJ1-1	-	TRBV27	CASSTRSGEGNTEAFF	TGTGCCAGCAGTACCCGGTCGGGAGAGGGGAACACTGAAGCTTTCTTT
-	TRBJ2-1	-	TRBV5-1	CASSLGGGTYNEQFF	TGCGCCAGCAGCTTGGGGGGCGGGACCTACAATGAGCAGTTCTTC
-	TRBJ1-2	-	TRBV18	CASSLGSGNYGYTF	TGTGCCAGCTCACTCGGGTCGGGTAACTATGGCTACACCTTC
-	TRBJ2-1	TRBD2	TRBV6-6	CASSSFVQRGNEQFF	TGTGCCAGCAGTTCGTTTGTGCAGCGGGGGAATGAGCAGTTCTTC
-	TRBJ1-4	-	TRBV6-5	CASSFGGEKLFF	TGTGCCAGCAGTTTTGGTGGGGAAAAACTGTTTTTT
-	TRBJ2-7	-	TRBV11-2	CASSLGFGDTPYEQYF	TGTGCCAGCAGCTTAGGTTTCGGTGATACCCCTTACGAGCAGTACTTC
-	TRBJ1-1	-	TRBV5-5	CASSIRAGVMNTEAFF	TGTGCCAGCAGCATTCGCGCAGGGGTCATGAACACTGAAGCTTTCTTT
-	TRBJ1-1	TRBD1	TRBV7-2	CASSLGPDRERTEAFF	TGTGCCAGCAGCTTGGGTCCCGACAGGGAGAGGACTGAAGCTTTCTTT
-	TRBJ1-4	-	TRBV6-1	CASSVPGREKLFF	TGTGCCAGCAGTGTACCGGGACGGGAAAAACTGTTTTTT
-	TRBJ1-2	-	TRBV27	CASSLYSGNGYTF	TGTGCCAGCAGTTTATATTCGGGGAATGGCTACACCTTC
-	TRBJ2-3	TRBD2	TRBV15	CATSSSGVVDTQYF	TGTGCCACCAGCAGTAGCGGGGTCGTGGATACGCAGTATTTT
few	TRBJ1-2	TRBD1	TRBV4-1	CASSPRTGDSYGYTF	TGCGCCAGCAGCCCACGGACAGGGGACAGCTATGGCTACACCTTC
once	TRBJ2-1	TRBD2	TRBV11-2	CASSPRGVPGGNEQFF	TGTGCCAGCAGCCCACGAGGAGTCCCGGGGGGGAATGAGCAGTTCTTC
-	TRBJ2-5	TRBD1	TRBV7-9	CASTLYGTGVQETQYF	TGTGCCAGCACCCTCTACGGGACAGGGGTACAAGAGACCCAGTACTTC
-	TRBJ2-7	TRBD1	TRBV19	CASSPGTDMTYEQYF	TGTGCCAGTAGTCCTGGGACAGACATGACCTACGAGCAGTACTTC
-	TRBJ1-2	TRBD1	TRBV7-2	CASSLVGTVESGYTF	TGTGCCAGCAGCTTAGTCGGGACAGTTGAGTCCGGCTACACCTTC
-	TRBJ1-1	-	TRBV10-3	CAISDQGGTEAFF	TGTGCCATCAGTGACCAAGGGGGGACTGAAGCTTTCTTT
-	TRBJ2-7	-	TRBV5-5	CASSLTQSSYEQYF	TGTGCCAGCAGTTTAACCCAATCTTCCTACGAGCAGTACTTC
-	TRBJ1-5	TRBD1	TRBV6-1	CASTRQGMHQPQHF	TGTGCCAGCACCAGACAGGGAATGCATCAGCCCCAGCATTTT
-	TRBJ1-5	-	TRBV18	CACGEDSNQPQHF	TGTGCCTGCGGTGAGGATAGCAATCAGCCCCAGCATTTT
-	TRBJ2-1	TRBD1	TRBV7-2	CASSLLTGVNNEQFF	TGTGCCAGCAGCTTACTGACAGGGGTTAACAATGAGCAGTTCTTC
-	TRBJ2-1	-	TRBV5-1	CASSFGAGAPGNEQFF	TGCGCCAGCAGCTTTGGAGCCGGGGCGCCCGGCAATGAGCAGTTCTTC
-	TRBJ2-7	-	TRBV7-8	CASSLGRSNSYEQYF	TGTGCCAGCAGCTTAGGAAGAAGTAACTCCTACGAGCAGTACTTC
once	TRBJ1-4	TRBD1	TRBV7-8	CASSSSGGGEKLFF	TGTGCCAGCAGCTCCTCAGGGGGGGGAGAAAAACTGTTTTTT
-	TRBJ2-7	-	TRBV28	CASSLASSYEQYF	TGTGCCAGCAGTTTGGCTAGCTCCTACGAGCAGTACTTC
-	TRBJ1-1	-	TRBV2	CASRGRSAFF	TGTGCCAGCAGGGGGCGGTCGGCTTTCTTT
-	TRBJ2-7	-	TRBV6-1	CASSAIGGEQYF	TGTGCCAGCAGTGCTATCGGCGGCGAGCAGTACTTC
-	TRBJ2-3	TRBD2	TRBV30	CAWSVLARNTQYF	TGTGCCTGGAGTGTACTAGCGCGCAATACGCAGTATTTT